Below, 5 T cell receptor beta chains from the same sample are listed, as sequenced in a study of T cell clonality in common variable immunodeficiency. Using immunoSEQ multiplex PCR, the repertoire was profiled, and TCRdb retains in-frame clones only, with some absent. This sample carries 42,000 or so clones, none of them present only once. Input material: peripheral blood mononuclear cells. Every receptor here comes from a person between 18 and 75 years old in good health.

To note about this clone: The sequenced fragment ends 3 residues before the CDR3 boundary, so the rest is inferred from the germline J gene. The gene calls are TRBV11-2 and TRBJ2-1, with 12 bases that match TRBD2. Germline lookup yields CDR1 SGHAT and CDR2 FQNNGV. This CDR3 has 15 residues. V dropped 1 base and J dropped 9; count of bases not matched to a gene: 4. CDR3 in amino acids: CASSLGLAGESEQFF. The CDR3 bases that were read are TGTGCCAGCAGCTTAGGACTAGCGGGGGAGAGTGAG.

This clone was counted ten times or more. The sequenced fragment ends 3 residues before the CDR3 boundary, so the rest is inferred from the germline J gene. V usage is TRBV11-3 and J usage is TRBJ2-2; 8 bases are shared with TRBD1. V shed 3 bases, J shed 6 bases, and the junction held 3 bases outside the gene matches. The CDR3 is made up of 14 amino acids. Germline assignment: CDR1 SGHNT and CDR2 YENEEA. The CDR3 loop reads CASSFDRGPGELFF. Incomplete CDR3 DNA: TGTGCCAGCAGCTTCGACAGGGGACCCGGGGAG.

This clone has ten or more counts. With the read ending 3 residues before the CDR3 end, the germline J gene is used to fill in that end. The chain has TRBV20-1 and TRBJ2-7; TRBD2 matches 13 bases. V dropped 5 bases and J dropped 2; count of bases not matched to a gene: 18. CDR3 length: 19 amino acids. Per germline, CDR1 DFQATT and CDR2 SNEGSKA (reference sequence). The sequenced part of the CDR3 DNA is TGCAGTGCTCTGTCTCCACCGATTGAAGGGACTAGCGGGACCTACGAG. It yields the protein CSALSPPIEGTSGTYE. From start to end, the CDR3 is CSALSPPIEGTSGTYEQYF.

This clone showed up many times. The sequence runs out 3 residues before the end of the CDR3; the remainder is reconstructed from the germline J gene. This chain connects TRBV5-1 to TRBJ1-2; D is perhaps TRBD1 (5 bases). Trimming stripped 3 bases from V and 1 base from J, with 13 bases between. CDR1 SGHRS and CDR2 YFSETQ come from the germline V gene. The CDR3 spans 15 residues. Incomplete CDR3 DNA: TGCGCCAGCAGCTCCGGACTGGGGGGTAACTATGGC. Its translation: CASSSGLGGNYG. The entire CDR3 protein is CASSSGLGGNYGYTF.

This clone was seen many times. The CDR3 end falls 3 residues outside the read, so it is completed with the germline J gene. This rearrangement joins TRBV6-1 to TRBJ2-5; the match to TRBD2 covers 8 bases. After removal of 2 bases from V and 4 bases from J, the junction contained 6 bases not matched to a gene. Germline V gene sequence: CDR1 MNHNS, CDR2 SASEGT. The CDR3 runs 15 residues. The CDR3 reads CASSESFGGGETQYF. CDR3 DNA, as far as it was read: TGTGCCAGCAGTGAATCTTTCGGGGGGGGAGAGACC.